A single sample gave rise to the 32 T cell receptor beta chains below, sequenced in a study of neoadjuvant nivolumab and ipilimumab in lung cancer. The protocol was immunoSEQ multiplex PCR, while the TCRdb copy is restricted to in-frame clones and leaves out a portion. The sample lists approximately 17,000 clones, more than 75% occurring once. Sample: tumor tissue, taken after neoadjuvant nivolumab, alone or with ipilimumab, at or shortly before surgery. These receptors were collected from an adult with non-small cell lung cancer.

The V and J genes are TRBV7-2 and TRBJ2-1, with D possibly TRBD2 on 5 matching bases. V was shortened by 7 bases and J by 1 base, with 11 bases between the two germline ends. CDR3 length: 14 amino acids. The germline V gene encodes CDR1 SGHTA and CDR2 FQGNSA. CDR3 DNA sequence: TGTGCCAGCACCGGGATTTCTTCCTACAATGAGCAGTTCTTC. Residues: CASTGISSYNEQFF.

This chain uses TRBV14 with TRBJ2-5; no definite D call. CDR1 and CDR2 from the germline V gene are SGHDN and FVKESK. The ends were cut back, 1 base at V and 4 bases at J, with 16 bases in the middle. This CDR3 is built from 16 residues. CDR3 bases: TGTGCCAGCAGCCAAGGCAATGACCGATGGCGAGAGACCCAGTACTTC. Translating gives CASSQGNDRWRETQYF.

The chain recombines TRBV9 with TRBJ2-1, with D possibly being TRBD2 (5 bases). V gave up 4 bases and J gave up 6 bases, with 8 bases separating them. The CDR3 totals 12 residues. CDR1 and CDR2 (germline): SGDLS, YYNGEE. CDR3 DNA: TGTGCCAGCAGCCCTACTAGCAATGAGCAGTTCTTC. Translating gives CASSPTSNEQFF.

The CDR3 DNA follows: TGTGCCAGTAGTGTAGGGAGAGGGGCGCCTGGAGGTGGCTACACCTTC. This translates into CASSVGRGAPGGGYTF. The chain links TRBV19 to TRBJ1-2, with TRBD1 as a possible D gene (5 bases). Germline CDR1 and CDR2: LNHDA and SQIVND (reference sequence). This CDR3 region has 16 residues. V was clipped by 5 bases and J by 7 bases, with 23 bases between them.

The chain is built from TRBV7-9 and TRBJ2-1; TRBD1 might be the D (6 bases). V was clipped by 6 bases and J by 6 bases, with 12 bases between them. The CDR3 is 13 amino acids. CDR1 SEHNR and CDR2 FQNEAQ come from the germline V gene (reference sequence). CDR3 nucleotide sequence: TGTGCCAGCAGACAGGGCACGGGCAATGAGCAGTTCTTC. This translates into CASRQGTGNEQFF.

For the CDR3, the DNA is TGTGCCAGCAGTTACGCGGCAATCTTTAACTATGGCTACACCTTC. It specifies CASSYAAIFNYGYTF. This rearrangement joins TRBV6-5 to TRBJ1-2, with no clear D. Germline CDR1 and CDR2: MNHEY and SVGAGI. The CDR3 spans 15 residues. V was trimmed by 2 bases and J by 1 base, leaving 11 bases between them.

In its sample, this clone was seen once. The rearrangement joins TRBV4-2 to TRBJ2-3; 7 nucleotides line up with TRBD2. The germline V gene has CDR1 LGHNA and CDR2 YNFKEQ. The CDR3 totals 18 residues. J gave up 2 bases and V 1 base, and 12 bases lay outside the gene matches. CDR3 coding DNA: TGTGCCAGCAGCCAAGCGAGCCTAGCGGAGAGAGTCACAGATACGCAGTATTTT. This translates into CASSQASLAERVTDTQYF.

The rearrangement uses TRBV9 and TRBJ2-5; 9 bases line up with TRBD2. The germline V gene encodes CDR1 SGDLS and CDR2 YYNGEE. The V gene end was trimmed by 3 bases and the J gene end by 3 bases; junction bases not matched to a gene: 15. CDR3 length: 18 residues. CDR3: CASSAQGWGREGKETQYF. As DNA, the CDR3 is TGTGCCAGCAGCGCACAGGGCTGGGGGCGGGAGGGGAAAGAGACCCAGTACTTC. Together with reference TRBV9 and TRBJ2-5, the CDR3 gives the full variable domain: DSGVTQTPKHLITATGQRVTLRCSPRSGDLSVYWYQQSLDQGLQFLIQYYNGEERAKGNILERFSAQQFPDLHSELNLSSLELGDSALYFCASSAQGWGREGKETQYFGPGTRLLVL.

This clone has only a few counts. The CDR3 DNA sequence: TGTGCCTCGGACCGGGACAAGGAAGAGACCCAGTACTTC. This sequence encodes CASDRDKEETQYF. The J gene is TRBJ2-5, the V gene TRBV30, with a weak D call TRBD1 (6 bases). CDR1 is GTSNPN, CDR2 SVGIG, per germline (reference sequence). The ends were cut back, 7 bases at V and 3 bases at J, with 15 bases in the middle. The CDR3 runs to 13 residues.

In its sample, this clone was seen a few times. In DNA form, the CDR3 reads TGTGCCAGCAGCTCCTCCGGGACAGTGAACACCGGGGAGCTGTTTTTT. It is translated as CASSSSGTVNTGELFF. V usage is TRBV11-3 and J usage is TRBJ2-2; 7 bases line up with TRBD1. The CDR3 is made up of 16 amino acids. V was clipped by 4 bases and J by 1 base; unmatched bases: 6. From germline, CDR1 is SGHNT and CDR2 YENEEA.

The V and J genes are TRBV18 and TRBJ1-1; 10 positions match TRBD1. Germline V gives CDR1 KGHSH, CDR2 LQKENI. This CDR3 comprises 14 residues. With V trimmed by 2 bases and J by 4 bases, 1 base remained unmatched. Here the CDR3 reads CASSPRTGGTEAFF. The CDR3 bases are TGTGCCAGCTCACCAAGGACAGGGGGCACTGAAGCTTTCTTT.

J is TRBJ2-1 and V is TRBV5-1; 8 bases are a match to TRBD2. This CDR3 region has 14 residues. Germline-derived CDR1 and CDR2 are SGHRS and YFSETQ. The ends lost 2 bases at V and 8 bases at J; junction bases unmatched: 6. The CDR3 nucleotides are TGCGCCAGCAGCTTAGCGGGAGTGATCGATGAGCAGTTCTTC. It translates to CASSLAGVIDEQFF.

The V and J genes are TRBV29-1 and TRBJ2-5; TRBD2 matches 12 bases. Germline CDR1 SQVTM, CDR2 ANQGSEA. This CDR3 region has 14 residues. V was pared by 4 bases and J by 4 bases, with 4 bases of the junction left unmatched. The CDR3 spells CSVAKTSGRETQYF. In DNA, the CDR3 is TGCAGCGTTGCCAAGACTAGCGGGAGAGAGACCCAGTACTTC.

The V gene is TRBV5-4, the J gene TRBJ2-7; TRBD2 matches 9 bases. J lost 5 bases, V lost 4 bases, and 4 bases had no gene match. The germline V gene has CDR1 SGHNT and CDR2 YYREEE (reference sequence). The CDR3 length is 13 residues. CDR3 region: CASSVAGGNEQYF. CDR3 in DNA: TGTGCCAGCAGCGTCGCGGGGGGGAACGAGCAGTACTTC.

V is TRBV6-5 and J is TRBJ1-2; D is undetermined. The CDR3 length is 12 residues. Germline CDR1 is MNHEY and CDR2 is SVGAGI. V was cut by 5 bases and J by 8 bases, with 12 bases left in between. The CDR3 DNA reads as TGTGCCAGCAGTACTCTGACGGGCGGCTACACCTTC. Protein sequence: CASSTLTGGYTF.

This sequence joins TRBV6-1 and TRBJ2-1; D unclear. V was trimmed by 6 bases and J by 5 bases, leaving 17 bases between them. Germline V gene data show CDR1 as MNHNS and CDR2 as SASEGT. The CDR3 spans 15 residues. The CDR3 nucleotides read TGTGCCAGCAGAATACCGGGCCAAACCAACAATGAGCAGTTCTTC. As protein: CASRIPGQTNNEQFF.

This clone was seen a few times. CDR3 DNA: TGCGCCAGCAGGCTAGCGGGGGTCTCCTACAATGAGCAGTTCTTC. Amino acid sequence: CASRLAGVSYNEQFF. This sequence joins TRBV5-1 and TRBJ2-1, with 10 bases aligning to TRBD2. The CDR3 runs to 15 residues. Germline loops: CDR1 SGHRS, CDR2 YFSETQ. V was clipped by 5 bases and J by 0 bases; unmatched bases: 2.

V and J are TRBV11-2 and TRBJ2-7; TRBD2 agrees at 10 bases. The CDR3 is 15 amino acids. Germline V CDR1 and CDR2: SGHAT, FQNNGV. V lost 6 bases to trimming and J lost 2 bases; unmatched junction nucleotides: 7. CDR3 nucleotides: TGTGCCAGCAGTCAGCGGGAGGGTGGTACCTACGAGCAGTACTTC. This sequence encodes CASSQREGGTYEQYF.

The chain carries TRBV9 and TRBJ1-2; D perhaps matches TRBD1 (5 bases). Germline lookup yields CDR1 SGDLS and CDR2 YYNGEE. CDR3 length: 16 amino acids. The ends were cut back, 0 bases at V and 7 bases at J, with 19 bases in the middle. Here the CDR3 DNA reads TGTGCCAGCAGCGTAGAGGGATCAGGGCAAAGGGGTGGCTACACCTTC. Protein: CASSVEGSGQRGGYTF.

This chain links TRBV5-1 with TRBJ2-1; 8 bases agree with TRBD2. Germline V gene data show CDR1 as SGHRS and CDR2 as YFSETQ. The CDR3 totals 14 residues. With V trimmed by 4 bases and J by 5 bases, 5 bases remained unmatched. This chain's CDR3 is CASSAGTRDNEQFF. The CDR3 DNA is TGCGCCAGCAGCGCCGGGACTAGAGACAATGAGCAGTTCTTC.

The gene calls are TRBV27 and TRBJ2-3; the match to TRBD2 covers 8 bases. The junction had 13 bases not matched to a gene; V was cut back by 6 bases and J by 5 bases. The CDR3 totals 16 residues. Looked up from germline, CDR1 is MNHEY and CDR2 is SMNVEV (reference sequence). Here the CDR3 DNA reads TGTGCCAGCAGCTTAGCGGGGCCGATAGCGAAAGATACGCAGTATTTT. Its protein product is CASSLAGPIAKDTQYF.

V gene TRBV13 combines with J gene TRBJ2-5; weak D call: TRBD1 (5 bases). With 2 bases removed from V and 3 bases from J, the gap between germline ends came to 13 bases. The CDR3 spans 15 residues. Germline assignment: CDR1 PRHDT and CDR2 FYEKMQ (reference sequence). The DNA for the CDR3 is TGTGCCAGCAGCTTACGGCAGGGTCGAGAAGAGACCCAGTACTTC. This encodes CASSLRQGREETQYF.

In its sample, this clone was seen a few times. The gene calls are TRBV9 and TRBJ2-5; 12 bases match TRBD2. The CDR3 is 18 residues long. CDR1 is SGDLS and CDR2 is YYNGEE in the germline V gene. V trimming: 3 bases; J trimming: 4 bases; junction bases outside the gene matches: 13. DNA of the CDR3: TGTGCCAGCAGCGGGACGACTAGCGGGAGTGCCTGGATAGAGACCCAGTACTTC. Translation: CASSGTTSGSAWIETQYF.

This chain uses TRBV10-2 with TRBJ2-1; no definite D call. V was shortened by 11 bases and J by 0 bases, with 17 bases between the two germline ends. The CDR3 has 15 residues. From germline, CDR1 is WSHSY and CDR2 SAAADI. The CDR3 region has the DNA TGCGCCCTCTCAAGGGCAGAAAGCTCCTACAATGAGCAGTTCTTC. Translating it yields CALSRAESSYNEQFF.

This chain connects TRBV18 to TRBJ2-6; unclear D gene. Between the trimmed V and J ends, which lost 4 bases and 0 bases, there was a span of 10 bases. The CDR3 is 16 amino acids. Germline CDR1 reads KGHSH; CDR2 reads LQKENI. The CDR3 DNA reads TGTGCCAGCTCACTCCGATCAACCTCTGGGGCCAACGTCCTGACTTTC. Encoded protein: CASSLRSTSGANVLTF. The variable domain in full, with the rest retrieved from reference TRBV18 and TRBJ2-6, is NAGVMQNPRHLVRRRGQEARLRCSPMKGHSHVYWYRQLPEEGLKFMVYLQKENIIDESGMPKERFSAEFPKEGPSILRIQQVVRGDSAAYFCASSLRSTSGANVLTFGAGSRLTVL.

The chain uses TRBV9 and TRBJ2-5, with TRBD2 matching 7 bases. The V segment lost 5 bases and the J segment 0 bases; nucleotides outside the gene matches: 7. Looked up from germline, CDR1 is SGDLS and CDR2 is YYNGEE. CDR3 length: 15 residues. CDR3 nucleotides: TGTGCCAGCAGTCCGACTAGCAGGTACCAAGAGACCCAGTACTTC. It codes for CASSPTSRYQETQYF.

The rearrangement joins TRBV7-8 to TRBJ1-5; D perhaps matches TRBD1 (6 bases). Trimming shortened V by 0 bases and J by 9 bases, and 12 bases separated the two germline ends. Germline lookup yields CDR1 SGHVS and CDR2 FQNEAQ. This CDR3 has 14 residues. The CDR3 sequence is CASSLASGELPQHF. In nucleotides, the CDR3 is TGTGCCAGCAGCTTAGCGTCAGGGGAGCTGCCCCAGCATTTT.

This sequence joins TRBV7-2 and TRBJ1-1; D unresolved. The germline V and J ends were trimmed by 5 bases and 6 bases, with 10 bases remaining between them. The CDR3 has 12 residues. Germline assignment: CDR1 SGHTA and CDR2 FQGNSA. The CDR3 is CASSQVGSEAFF. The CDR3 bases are TGTGCCAGCAGCCAGGTCGGGTCTGAAGCTTTCTTT.

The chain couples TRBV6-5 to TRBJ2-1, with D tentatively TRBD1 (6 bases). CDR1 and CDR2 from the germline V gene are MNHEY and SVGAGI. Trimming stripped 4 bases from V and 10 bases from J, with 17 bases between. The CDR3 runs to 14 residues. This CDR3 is CASSWGQAVREQFF. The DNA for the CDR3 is TGTGCCAGCAGTTGGGGGCAGGCGGTCCGGGAGCAGTTCTTC.

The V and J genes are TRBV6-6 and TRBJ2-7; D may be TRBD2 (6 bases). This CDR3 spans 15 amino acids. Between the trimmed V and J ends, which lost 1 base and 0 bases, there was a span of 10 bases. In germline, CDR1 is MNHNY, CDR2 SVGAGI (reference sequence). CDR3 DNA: TGTGCCAGCAGTTACTTGGGGGGATCCTCCTACGAGCAGTACTTC. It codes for CASSYLGGSSYEQYF.

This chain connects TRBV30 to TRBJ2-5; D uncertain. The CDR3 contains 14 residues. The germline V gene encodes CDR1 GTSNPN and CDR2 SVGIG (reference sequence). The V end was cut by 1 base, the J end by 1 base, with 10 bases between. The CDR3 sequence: CAWSAAGIQETQYF. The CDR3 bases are TGTGCCTGGAGTGCCGCAGGCATCCAAGAGACCCAGTACTTC.

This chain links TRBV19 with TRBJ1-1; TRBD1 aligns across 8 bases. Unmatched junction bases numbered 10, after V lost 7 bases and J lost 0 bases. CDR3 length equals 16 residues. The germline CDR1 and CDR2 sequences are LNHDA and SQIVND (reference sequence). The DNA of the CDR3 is TGTGCCAGTACCAACCGACAGGGGATTCTGAACACTGAAGCTTTCTTT. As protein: CASTNRQGILNTEAFF.